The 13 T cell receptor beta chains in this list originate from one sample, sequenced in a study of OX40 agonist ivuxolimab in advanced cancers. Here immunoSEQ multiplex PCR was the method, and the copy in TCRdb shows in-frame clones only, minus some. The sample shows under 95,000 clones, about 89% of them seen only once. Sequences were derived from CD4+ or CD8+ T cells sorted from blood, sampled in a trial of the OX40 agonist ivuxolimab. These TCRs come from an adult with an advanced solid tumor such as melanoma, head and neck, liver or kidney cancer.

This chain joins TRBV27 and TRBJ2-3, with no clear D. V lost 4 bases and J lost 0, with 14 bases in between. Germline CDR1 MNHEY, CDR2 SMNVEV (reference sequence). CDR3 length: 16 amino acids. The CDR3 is CASSSDYSASTDTQYF. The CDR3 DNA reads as TGTGCCAGCAGTTCTGATTACAGCGCTAGCACAGATACGCAGTATTTT.

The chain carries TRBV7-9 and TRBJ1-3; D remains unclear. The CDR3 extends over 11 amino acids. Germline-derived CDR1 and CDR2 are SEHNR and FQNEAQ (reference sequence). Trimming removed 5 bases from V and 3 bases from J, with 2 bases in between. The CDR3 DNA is TGTGCCAGCAGCGGTGGAAACACCATATATTTT. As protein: CASSGGNTIYF.

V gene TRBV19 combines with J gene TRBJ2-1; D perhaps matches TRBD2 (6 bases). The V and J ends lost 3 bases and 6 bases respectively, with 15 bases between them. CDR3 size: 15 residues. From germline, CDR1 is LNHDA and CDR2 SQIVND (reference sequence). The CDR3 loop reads CASSISRETGNEQFF. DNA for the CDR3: TGTGCCAGTAGTATTTCCCGGGAGACGGGCAATGAGCAGTTCTTC.

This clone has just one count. This CDR3 is CASGLSRLADYEQYF. Written as DNA, the CDR3 is TGTGCTAGTGGTTTGTCAAGACTCGCCGACTACGAGCAGTACTTC. The chain couples TRBV12-5 to TRBJ2-7, with unresolved D. Germline-derived CDR1 and CDR2 are LGHNT and FRNRAP. This CDR3 has 15 residues. Trimming removed 2 bases from V and 3 bases from J, with 14 bases in between. The variable domain in full, completed from reference TRBV12-5 and TRBJ2-7, reads DARVTQTPRHKVTEMGQEVTMRCQPILGHNTVFWYRQTMMQGLELLAYFRNRAPLDDSGMPKDRFSAEMPDATLATLKIQPSEPRDSAVYFCASGLSRLADYEQYFGPGTRLTVT.

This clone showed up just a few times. The CDR3 spells CATGLAGGNVGELFF. CDR3 bases: TGTGCCACAGGACTAGCGGGAGGTAACGTCGGGGAGCTGTTTTTT. The gene calls are TRBV6-1 and TRBJ2-2, with 14 bases lining up with TRBD2. Germline CDR1 reads MNHNS; CDR2 reads SASEGT. The ends lost 10 bases at V and 7 bases at J; junction bases unmatched: 8. This CDR3 comprises 15 residues.

CDR3 nucleotides: TGCGCCAGCAGTGACGGGAGAAGTACAGATACGCAGTATTTT. It is translated as CASSDGRSTDTQYF. The chain couples TRBV10-1 to TRBJ2-3; the D gene is possibly TRBD2 (6 bases). CDR1 WNHNN and CDR2 SYGVQD come from the germline V gene (reference sequence). The V end lost 3 bases, the J end lost 3 bases, and 10 bases lay between the germline ends. The CDR3 contains 14 residues.

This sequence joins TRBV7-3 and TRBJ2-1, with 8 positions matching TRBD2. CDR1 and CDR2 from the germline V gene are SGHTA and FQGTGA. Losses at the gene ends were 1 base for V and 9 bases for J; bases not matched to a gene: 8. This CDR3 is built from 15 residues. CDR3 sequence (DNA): TGTGCCAGCAGCTTAAGAGCGGGAGCTATGAGTGAGCAGTTCTTC. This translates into CASSLRAGAMSEQFF.

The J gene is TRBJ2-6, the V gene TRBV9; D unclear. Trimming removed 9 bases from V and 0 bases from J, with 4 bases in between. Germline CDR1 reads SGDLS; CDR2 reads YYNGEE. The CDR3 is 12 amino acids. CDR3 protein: CAIDSGANVLTF. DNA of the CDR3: TGTGCCATTGACTCTGGGGCCAACGTCCTGACTTTC.

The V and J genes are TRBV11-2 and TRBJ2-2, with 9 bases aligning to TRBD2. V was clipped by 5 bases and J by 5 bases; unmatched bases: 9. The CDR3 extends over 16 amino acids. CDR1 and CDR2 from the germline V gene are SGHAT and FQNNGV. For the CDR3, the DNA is TGTGCCAGCAGCAAATCGGGACTAGCTAATACCGGGGAGCTGTTTTTT. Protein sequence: CASSKSGLANTGELFF. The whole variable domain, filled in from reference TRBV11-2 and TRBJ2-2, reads EAGVAQSPRYKIIEKRQSVAFWCNPISGHATLYWYQQILGQGPKLLIQFQNNGVVDDSQLPKDRFSAERLKGVDSTLKIQPAKLEDSAVYLCASSKSGLANTGELFFGEGSRLTVL.

CDR3 amino acids: CASSIDGSSYNEQFF. CDR3 coding DNA: TGTGCCAGTAGTATAGATGGTTCATCCTACAATGAGCAGTTCTTC. V is TRBV19 and J is TRBJ2-1; D is undetermined. The germline V and J ends were trimmed by 0 bases and 1 base, with 7 bases remaining between them. This CDR3 has 15 amino acids. Per the germline V gene, CDR1 is LNHDA and CDR2 is SQIVND (reference sequence).

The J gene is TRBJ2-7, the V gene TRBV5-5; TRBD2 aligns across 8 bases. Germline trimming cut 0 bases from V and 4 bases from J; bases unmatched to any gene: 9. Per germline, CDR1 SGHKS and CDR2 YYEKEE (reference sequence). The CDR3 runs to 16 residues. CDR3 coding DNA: TGTGCCAGCAGCTTGGCGCTAGCGGGTTTCAAGTACGAGCAGTACTTC. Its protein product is CASSLALAGFKYEQYF.

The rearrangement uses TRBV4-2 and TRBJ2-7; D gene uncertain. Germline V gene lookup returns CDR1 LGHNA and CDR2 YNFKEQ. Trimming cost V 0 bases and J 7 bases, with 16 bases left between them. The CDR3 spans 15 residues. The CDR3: CASSQEWSSGLEQYF. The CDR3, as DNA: TGTGCCAGCAGCCAAGAGTGGTCTAGTGGGTTGGAGCAGTACTTC.

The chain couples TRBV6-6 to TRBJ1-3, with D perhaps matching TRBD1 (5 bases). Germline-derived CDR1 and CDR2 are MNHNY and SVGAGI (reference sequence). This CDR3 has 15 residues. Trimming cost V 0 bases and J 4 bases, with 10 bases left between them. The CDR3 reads CASSYSSGQGNTIYF. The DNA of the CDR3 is TGTGCCAGCAGTTACTCGTCAGGGCAAGGAAACACCATATATTTT.